The 31 T cell receptor beta chains below all came from one sample that was sequenced in a study of identical twins. TCRdb processed the 5' RACE reads anew with MiXCR; each CDR3 protein has one entry. In the table there are around 480,000 distinct CDR3 sequences, approximately 15% of which are singletons. These sequences were also reported in another study, on yellow fever vaccine responses in identical twins.

The sequencing input was CD4+ T cells sorted from blood. Every receptor here comes from a woman between 18 and 30 years old in good health.

This chain connects TRBV9 to TRBJ2-1; D is perhaps TRBD1 or TRBD2 (5 bases each). CDR3 length: 18 residues. V lost 1 base to trimming and J lost 2 bases, with 19 bases between them. CDR1 and CDR2 (germline): SGDLS, YYNGEE. This chain's CDR3 is CASSVYLPGPGAYNEQFF. The CDR3 DNA reads as TGTGCCAGCAGCGTATATCTTCCGGGACCTGGGGCCTACAATGAGCAGTTCTTC.

The chain has TRBV19 and TRBJ2-1; D may be TRBD2 (6 bases). Trimming removed 11 bases from V and 9 bases from J, with 14 bases in between. Germline V gene sequence: CDR1 LNHDA, CDR2 SQIVND (reference sequence). The CDR3 consists of 11 residues. The CDR3 region has the DNA TGTGCCTCTACGAGGGAGGCTGAGCAGTTCTTC. Protein: CASTREAEQFF.

CDR3 bases: TGTGCCAGCAGCTTAGAACTGCTCTACGAGCAGTACTTC. This sequence encodes CASSLELLYEQYF. The chain employs TRBV7-2 and TRBJ2-7; D remains unclear. CDR3 size: 13 residues. Germline values: CDR1 SGHTA, CDR2 FQGNSA. The ends were cut back, 1 base at V and 3 bases at J, with 7 bases in the middle.

This clonotype was recorded many times. This sequence joins TRBV5-1 and TRBJ1-1; D is undetermined. CDR3 length equals 13 residues. The V gene's germline CDR1 is SGHRS and CDR2 YFSETQ. Trimming removed 1 base from V and 1 base from J, with 5 bases in between. The CDR3 DNA sequence: TGCGCCAGCAGCTTGATGCCGAACACTGAAGCTTTCTTT. Translated: CASSLMPNTEAFF.

This chain connects TRBV4-1 to TRBJ2-5, with D possibly matching TRBD1 (5 bases). This CDR3 has 14 amino acids. With 3 bases removed from V and 3 bases from J, the gap between germline ends came to 11 bases. Germline loops: CDR1 MGHRA, CDR2 YSYEKL. CDR3 amino acids: CASSHRQTEETQYF. The CDR3 nucleotides are TGCGCCAGCAGCCACCGACAGACAGAAGAGACCCAGTACTTC.

This clonotype was counted between two and nine times. V gene TRBV25-1 combines with J gene TRBJ2-7, with TRBD2 matching over 8 bases. Per germline, CDR1 MGHDK and CDR2 SYGVNS. CDR3 size: 15 residues. After removal of 3 bases from V and 0 bases from J, the junction contained 4 bases not matched to a gene. Here the CDR3 DNA reads TGTGCCAGCAGTGATCCCAGCGGGGGCTCCTACGAGCAGTACTTC. It translates to CASSDPSGGSYEQYF.

In this sample, this clonotype turned up a few times. CDR3 residues: CSARVAGGTGELFF. As DNA, the CDR3 is TGCAGTGCTAGGGTAGCGGGAGGCACCGGGGAGCTGTTTTTT. The chain has TRBV20-1 and TRBJ2-2; 10 bases match TRBD2. Losses at the gene ends were 3 bases for V and 4 bases for J; bases not matched to a gene: 2. The CDR3 consists of 14 residues. Germline V gene sequence: CDR1 DFQATT, CDR2 SNEGSKA (reference sequence).

This clonotype was seen a handful of times. The V call is TRBV6-1, the J call TRBJ2-1; D uncertain. Germline values: CDR1 MNHNS, CDR2 SASEGT. With 4 bases removed from V and 10 bases from J, the gap between germline ends came to 14 bases. The CDR3 consists of 13 residues. For the CDR3, the DNA is TGTGCCAGCAGTGGGTCTTTTGGTTCAGAGCAGTTCTTC. Residues: CASSGSFGSEQFF.

This clonotype appeared a few times. The rearrangement links TRBV24-1 to TRBJ2-3; possibly TRBD2 for D (5 bases). Between the trimmed V and J ends, which lost 1 base and 2 bases, there was a span of 12 bases. Germline CDR1 reads KGHDR; CDR2 reads SFDVKD. This CDR3 contains 16 residues. CDR3 nucleotides: TGTGCCACCAGTGATTTCACCGACGGGGACACAGATACGCAGTATTTT. This encodes CATSDFTDGDTDTQYF.

This clonotype has a handful of counts. The V gene is TRBV29-1, the J gene TRBJ2-3; TRBD1 agrees at 7 bases. The CDR3 length is 14 residues. J lost 4 bases, V lost 4 bases, and 8 bases had no gene match. Germline V CDR1 and CDR2: SQVTM, ANQGSEA. The CDR3 region is CSVGERQGADTQYF. The CDR3, as DNA: TGCAGCGTTGGAGAAAGGCAGGGGGCAGATACGCAGTATTTT.

This clonotype has a handful of counts. The genes are TRBV4-1 and TRBJ2-3; TRBD2 agrees at 8 bases. This CDR3 is built from 15 residues. V lost 0 bases and J lost 4; bases outside the gene matches: 3. Germline loops: CDR1 MGHRA, CDR2 YSYEKL. The CDR3 protein is CASSQDPTSADTQYF. The CDR3 DNA reads as TGCGCCAGCAGCCAAGATCCGACTAGCGCAGATACGCAGTATTTT.

This clonotype appeared a few times. V gene TRBV6-5 combines with J gene TRBJ2-3; 7 nucleotides agree with TRBD2. The ends lost 2 bases at V and 2 bases at J; junction bases unmatched: 13. The CDR3 is made up of 18 amino acids. Germline V CDR1 and CDR2: MNHEY, SVGAGI. The CDR3 reads CASSYISKAGLTTDTQYF. The CDR3 nucleotides are TGTGCCAGCAGTTACATTTCAAAAGCGGGACTAACCACAGATACGCAGTATTTT.

The chain uses TRBV6-2 or TRBV6-3 and TRBJ2-7; TRBD1 matches at 10 bases. Germline V lookup: CDR1 MNHEY, CDR2 SVGEGT. The junction had 9 bases not matched to a gene; V was cut back by 6 bases and J by 4 bases. The CDR3 is made up of 15 amino acids. The DNA of the CDR3 is TGTGCCAGCAGAACTACCGGGACAGGGGCGTACGAGCAGTACTTC. Translated: CASRTTGTGAYEQYF.

This clonotype was seen a handful of times. V is TRBV27 and J is TRBJ1-4, with 10 positions matching TRBD1. In germline, CDR1 is MNHEY, CDR2 SMNVEV (reference sequence). Trimming cost V 5 bases and J 8 bases; bases outside gene matches: 8. This CDR3 contains 15 residues. This CDR3 is CASSRSGTGVEKLFF. Written as DNA, the CDR3 is TGTGCCAGCAGTCGAAGTGGGACAGGGGTCGAAAAACTGTTTTTT.

The chain couples TRBV7-3 to TRBJ2-2, with 7 bases matching TRBD2. The CDR3 spans 14 residues. V was pared by 2 bases and J by 7 bases, with 4 bases of the junction left unmatched. CDR1 and CDR2 from the germline V gene are SGHTA and FQGTGA. The CDR3 loop is CASSLGTISGELFF. The CDR3 region has the DNA TGTGCCAGCAGCTTAGGGACTATTAGCGGGGAGCTGTTTTTT.

This clonotype was seen a few times. This chain uses TRBV12-3 or TRBV12-4 with TRBJ1-1, with 9 bases lining up with TRBD1. Losses at the gene ends were 2 bases for V and 5 bases for J; bases not matched to a gene: 12. CDR3 size: 17 residues. The CDR3 sequence is CASSLRPRTGGGTEAFF. The CDR3 DNA is TGTGCCAGCAGTTTACGTCCTCGTACAGGGGGCGGGACTGAAGCTTTCTTT.

This chain joins TRBV11-2 and TRBJ2-2; no clear D gene. Germline lookup yields CDR1 SGHAT and CDR2 FQNNGV. This CDR3 spans 18 amino acids. Trimming took 2 bases from V and 2 from J, leaving 18 bases between them. CDR3 residues: CASSLYSSASLNTGELFF. The CDR3 DNA follows: TGTGCCAGCAGCTTATATTCTTCTGCTAGTCTCAACACCGGGGAGCTGTTTTTT.

This rearrangement joins TRBV2 to TRBJ2-5; D is uncertain. The V gene's germline CDR1 is SNHLY and CDR2 FYNNEI. Trimming left V 1 base short and J 3 bases short, with 9 bases between. CDR3 length equals 14 residues. DNA of the CDR3: TGTGCCAGCAGTGAAGGGTTCGGCGAAGAGACCCAGTACTTC. This sequence encodes CASSEGFGEETQYF.

V is TRBV29-1 and J is TRBJ2-7, with a tentative D call TRBD2 (5 bases). Per the germline V gene, CDR1 is SQVTM and CDR2 is ANQGSEA. This CDR3 is built from 11 residues. V was pared by 6 bases and J by 3 bases, with 9 bases between. The chain's CDR3 is CSVVTSYEQYF. The CDR3 DNA reads as TGCAGCGTCGTTACTAGCTACGAGCAGTACTTC.

V is TRBV11-1 and J is TRBJ2-3; either TRBD1 or TRBD2 may fit D (5 bases each). This CDR3 region has 19 residues. V was trimmed by 5 bases and J by 4 bases, leaving 28 bases between them. CDR1 is SGHAT and CDR2 is FQDESV in the germline V gene (reference sequence). The DNA of the CDR3 is TGTGCCAGCAGCCCAGCCGGGTTGCAGGGAGCGCCACGACCAGATACGCAGTATTTT. This translates into CASSPAGLQGAPRPDTQYF.

The CDR3 sequence: CASSPPQGTGREQYF. Written as DNA, the CDR3 is TGTGCCAGCAGTCCCCCCCAGGGCACGGGGAGGGAGCAGTACTTC. The chain employs TRBV25-1 and TRBJ2-7, with a possible D match to TRBD2 (6 bases). V was shortened by 5 bases and J by 7 bases, with 21 bases between the two germline ends. The germline V gene encodes CDR1 MGHDK and CDR2 SYGVNS. CDR3 length equals 15 residues.

This chain joins TRBV7-9 and TRBJ2-3; D perhaps matches TRBD2 (5 bases). CDR3 size: 16 residues. Trimming shortened V by 4 bases and J by 4 bases, and 18 bases separated the two germline ends. Per the germline V gene, CDR1 is SEHNR and CDR2 is FQNEAQ (reference sequence). The CDR3 sequence: CASSYSWRTQADTQYF. For the CDR3, the DNA is TGTGCCAGCAGCTACTCATGGAGGACCCAGGCAGATACGCAGTATTTT.

This clonotype has a handful of counts. This rearrangement joins TRBV5-1 to TRBJ1-1; possibly TRBD1 for D (5 bases). Trimming cost V 5 bases and J 2 bases, with 10 bases left between them. This CDR3 contains 13 residues. Germline lookup yields CDR1 SGHRS and CDR2 YFSETQ. This CDR3 is CASRFQGNTEAFF. The CDR3 nucleotides read TGCGCCAGCAGATTTCAGGGAAACACTGAAGCTTTCTTT.

The chain is built from TRBV7-2 and TRBJ2-2; 8 bases match TRBD2. This CDR3 has 16 residues. Germline loops: CDR1 SGHTA, CDR2 FQGNSA. The V gene end was trimmed by 5 bases and the J gene end by 4 bases; junction bases not matched to a gene: 9. CDR3 coding DNA: TGTGCCAGCAGCGCATACATGCTAGCGGGCACCGGGGAGCTGTTTTTT. Its translation: CASSAYMLAGTGELFF.

The chain combines TRBV2 with TRBJ1-6; D remains ambiguous. Per the germline V gene, CDR1 is SNHLY and CDR2 is FYNNEI. This CDR3 is 16 amino acids long. V shed 7 bases and J shed 7 bases, with 20 bases lying between them. In DNA form, the CDR3 reads TGTGCCAGCAAATACGGCAGTACAATAGTGAATTCACCCCTCCACTTT. This encodes CASKYGSTIVNSPLHF.

This clonotype showed up just a few times. The chain recombines TRBV7-9 with TRBJ2-7, with 7 positions matching TRBD1. The CDR3 length is 14 residues. Trimming cost V 0 bases and J 6 bases; bases outside gene matches: 5. Germline CDR1 and CDR2: SEHNR and FQNEAQ (reference sequence). This CDR3 reads CASSLALTGTEQYF. CDR3 DNA sequence: TGTGCCAGCAGCTTAGCACTGACAGGGACCGAGCAGTACTTC.

The rearrangement uses TRBV12-3 or TRBV12-4 and TRBJ1-2; D not resolved. The CDR3 runs to 14 residues. V lost 5 bases, J lost 1 base, and 11 bases lay in between. The CDR3 sequence: CASSIGPINYGYTF. The CDR3 nucleotides are TGTGCCAGCAGTATCGGGCCAATTAACTATGGCTACACCTTC.

The rearrangement links TRBV10-1 to TRBJ2-1; 10 nucleotides line up with TRBD1. Unmatched junction bases numbered 8, after V lost 6 bases and J lost 9 bases. The CDR3 has 14 amino acids. Germline V CDR1 and CDR2: WNHNN, SYGVQD (reference sequence). The CDR3 spells CASRTGTGEGEQFF. CDR3 nucleotide sequence: TGCGCCAGCAGAACCGGGACAGGGGAAGGTGAGCAGTTCTTC.

The V and J genes are TRBV3-1 and TRBJ2-5; 7 positions agree with TRBD1. Germline lookup yields CDR1 LGHDT and CDR2 YNNKEL (reference sequence). The CDR3 has 15 residues. V lost 5 bases to trimming and J lost 3 bases; unmatched junction nucleotides: 9. This chain's CDR3 is CASSVPGTEEETQYF. Here the CDR3 DNA reads TGTGCCAGCAGCGTTCCCGGGACAGAGGAAGAGACCCAGTACTTC.

The chain uses TRBV5-1 and TRBJ2-7, with TRBD2 matching 9 bases. Trimming at V came to 0 bases and at J to 5 bases, leaving 12 bases not matched to a gene. The germline V gene encodes CDR1 SGHRS and CDR2 YFSETQ. CDR3 length equals 17 residues. CDR3 residues: CASSLGRAASGNDEQYF. CDR3 DNA sequence: TGCGCCAGCAGCTTGGGAAGAGCGGCTAGCGGGAACGACGAGCAGTACTTC. Full variable domain (outside the CDR3, taken from reference TRBV5-1 and TRBJ2-7): KAGVTQTPRYLIKTRGQQVTLSCSPISGHRSVSWYQQTPGQGLQFLFEYFSETQRNKGNFPGRFSGRQFSNSRSEMNVSTLELGDSALYLCASSLGRAASGNDEQYFGPGTRLTVT.

The J gene is TRBJ1-2, the V gene TRBV28, with 7 nucleotides matching TRBD1. CDR1 MDHEN and CDR2 SYDVKM come from the germline V gene. The CDR3 has 16 amino acids. Trimming cost V 5 bases and J 2 bases; bases outside gene matches: 11. The CDR3 spells CASSPFRDRLNYGYTF. As DNA, the CDR3 is TGTGCCAGCAGTCCCTTTAGGGACAGATTAAACTATGGCTACACCTTC.